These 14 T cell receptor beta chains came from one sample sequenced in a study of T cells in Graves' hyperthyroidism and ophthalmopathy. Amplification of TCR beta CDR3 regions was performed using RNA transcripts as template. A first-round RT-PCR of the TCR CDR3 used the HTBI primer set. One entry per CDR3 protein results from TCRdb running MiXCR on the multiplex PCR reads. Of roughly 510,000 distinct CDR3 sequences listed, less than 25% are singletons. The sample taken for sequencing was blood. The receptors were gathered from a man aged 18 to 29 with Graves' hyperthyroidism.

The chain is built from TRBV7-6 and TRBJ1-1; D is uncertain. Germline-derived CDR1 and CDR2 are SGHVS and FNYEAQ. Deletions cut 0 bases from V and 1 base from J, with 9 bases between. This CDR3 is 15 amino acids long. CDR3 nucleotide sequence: TGTGCCAGCAGCTTAGCCGGGCTGGGGAACACTGAAGCTTTCTTT. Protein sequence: CASSLAGLGNTEAFF.

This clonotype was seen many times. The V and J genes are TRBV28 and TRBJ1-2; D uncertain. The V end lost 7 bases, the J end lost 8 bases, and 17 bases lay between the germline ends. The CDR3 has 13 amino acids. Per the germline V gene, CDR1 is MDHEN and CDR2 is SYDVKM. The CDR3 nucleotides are TGTGCCAGCAATACCGTAACCTATCTCGGCTACACCTTC. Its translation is CASNTVTYLGYTF.

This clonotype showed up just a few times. CDR3 nucleotide sequence: TGTGCCAGCAGTGGTCCCCCACTTGGGAACGAGCAGTACTTC. It codes for CASSGPPLGNEQYF. The V gene is TRBV6-1, the J gene TRBJ2-7; D ambiguous. Trimming took off 4 bases at V and 5 bases at J, with 15 bases between the two ends. The CDR3 loop spans 14 amino acids. Germline lookup yields CDR1 MNHNS and CDR2 SASEGT.

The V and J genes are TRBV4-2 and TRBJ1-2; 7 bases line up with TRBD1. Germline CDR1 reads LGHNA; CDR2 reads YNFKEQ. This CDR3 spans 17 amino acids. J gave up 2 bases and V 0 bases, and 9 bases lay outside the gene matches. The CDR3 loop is CASSQDRRGRGNYGYTF. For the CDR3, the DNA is TGTGCCAGCAGCCAAGATCGGAGGGGCAGGGGGAACTATGGCTACACCTTC.

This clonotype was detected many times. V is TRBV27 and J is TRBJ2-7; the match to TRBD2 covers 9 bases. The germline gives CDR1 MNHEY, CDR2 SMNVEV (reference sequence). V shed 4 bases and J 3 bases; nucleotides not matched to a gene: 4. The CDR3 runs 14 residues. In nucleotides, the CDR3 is TGTGCCAGCAGTTCTGGGACTAGCTTCTACGAGCAGTACTTC. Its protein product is CASSSGTSFYEQYF.

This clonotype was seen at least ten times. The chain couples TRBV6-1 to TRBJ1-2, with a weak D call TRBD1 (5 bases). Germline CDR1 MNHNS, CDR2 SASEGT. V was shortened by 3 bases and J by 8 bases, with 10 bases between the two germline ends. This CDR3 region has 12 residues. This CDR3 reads CASSDAGIGYTF. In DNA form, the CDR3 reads TGTGCCAGCAGTGACGCAGGGATAGGCTACACCTTC.

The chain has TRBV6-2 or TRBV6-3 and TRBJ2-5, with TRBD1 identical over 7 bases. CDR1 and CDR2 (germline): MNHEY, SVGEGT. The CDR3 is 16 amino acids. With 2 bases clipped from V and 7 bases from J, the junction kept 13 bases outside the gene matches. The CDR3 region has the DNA TGTGCCAGCAGTTACGCGTGGGACAGCATGGCGGGGACCCAGTACTTC. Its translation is CASSYAWDSMAGTQYF.

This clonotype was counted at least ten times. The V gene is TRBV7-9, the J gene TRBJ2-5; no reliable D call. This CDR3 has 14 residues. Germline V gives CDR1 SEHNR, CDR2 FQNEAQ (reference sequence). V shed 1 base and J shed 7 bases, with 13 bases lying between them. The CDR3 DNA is TGTGCCAGCAGCTTAGAGCTCCCGCTGGGGACCCAGTACTTC. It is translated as CASSLELPLGTQYF.

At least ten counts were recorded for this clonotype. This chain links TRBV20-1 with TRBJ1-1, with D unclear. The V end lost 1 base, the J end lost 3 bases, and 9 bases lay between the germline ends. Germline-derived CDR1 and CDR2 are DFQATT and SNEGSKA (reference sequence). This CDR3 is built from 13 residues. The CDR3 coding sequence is TGCAGTGCTAGAGTGGAAGTGGACACTGAAGCTTTCTTT. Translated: CSARVEVDTEAFF.

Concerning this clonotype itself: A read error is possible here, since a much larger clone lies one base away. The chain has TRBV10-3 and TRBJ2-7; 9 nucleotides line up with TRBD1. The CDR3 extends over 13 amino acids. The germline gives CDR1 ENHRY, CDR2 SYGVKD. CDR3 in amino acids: CAIRGTGRDEQHF. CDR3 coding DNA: TGTGCCATCAGGGGGACAGGGAGGGACGAGCAGCACTTC.

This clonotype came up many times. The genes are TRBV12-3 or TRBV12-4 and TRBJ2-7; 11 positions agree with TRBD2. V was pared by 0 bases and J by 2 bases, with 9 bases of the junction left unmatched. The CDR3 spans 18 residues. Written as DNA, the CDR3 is TGTGCCAGCAGTTTAGCGCGATTTACTAGCGGGGGACCCTACGAGCAGTACTTC. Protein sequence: CASSLARFTSGGPYEQYF.

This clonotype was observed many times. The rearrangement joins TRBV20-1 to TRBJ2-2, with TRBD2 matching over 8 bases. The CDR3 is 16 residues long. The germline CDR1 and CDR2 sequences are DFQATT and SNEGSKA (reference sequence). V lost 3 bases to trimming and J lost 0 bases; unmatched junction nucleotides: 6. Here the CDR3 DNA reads TGCAGTGCTAGCGGGGCTAGCGGGCCGAACACCGGGGAGCTGTTTTTT. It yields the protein CSASGASGPNTGELFF.

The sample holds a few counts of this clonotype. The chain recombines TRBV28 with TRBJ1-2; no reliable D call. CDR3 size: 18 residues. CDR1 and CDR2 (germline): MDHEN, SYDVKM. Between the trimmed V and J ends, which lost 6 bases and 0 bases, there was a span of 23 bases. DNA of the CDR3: TGTGCCAGCAGCCCCGTTGTTGGACGGCCACCCTCTAACTATGGCTACACCTTC. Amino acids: CASSPVVGRPPSNYGYTF.

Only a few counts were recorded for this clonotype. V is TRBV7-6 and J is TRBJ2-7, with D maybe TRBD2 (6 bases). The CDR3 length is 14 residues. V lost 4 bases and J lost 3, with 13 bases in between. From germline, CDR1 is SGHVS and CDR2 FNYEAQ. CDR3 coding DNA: TGTGCCAGCAGCTACCGGGACTCAGACTACGAGCAGTACTTC. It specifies CASSYRDSDYEQYF.